This passage covers 27 T cell receptor beta chains from one sample sequenced in a study of T cell responses to AZD1222 COVID-19 vaccine. Sequenced by immunoSEQ multiplex PCR; TCRdb stores in-frame clones only, minus some. The sample has about 85,000 clones, about 90% seen once; the top ten hold 15% to 20%. The material was peripheral blood, obtained on day 0 of AZD1222 vaccination. These receptors were obtained from an adult in good health.

This chain links TRBV10-3 with TRBJ2-5, with TRBD2 matching 7 bases. Germline V gene data show CDR1 as ENHRY and CDR2 as SYGVKD. The CDR3 runs 16 residues. V shed 3 bases and J 4 bases; nucleotides not matched to a gene: 11. The CDR3 is CAISDHMGGRRETQYF. The CDR3 coding sequence is TGTGCCATCAGTGACCATATGGGAGGGAGACGAGAGACCCAGTACTTC.

The chain joins TRBV7-2 to TRBJ1-1; D is uncertain. CDR1 and CDR2 (germline): SGHTA, FQGNSA. The ends were cut back, 2 bases at V and 0 bases at J, with 10 bases in the middle. There are 15 residues in the CDR3. The CDR3 coding sequence is TGTGCCAGCAGCTTAACTTCAGGAATGAACACTGAAGCTTTCTTT. Amino acids: CASSLTSGMNTEAFF.

The chain is built from TRBV11-2 and TRBJ2-7; TRBD2 matches at 10 bases. The V segment lost 5 bases and the J segment 11 bases; nucleotides outside the gene matches: 12. Germline CDR1 and CDR2: SGHAT and FQNNGV. The CDR3 is made up of 14 amino acids. The CDR3 sequence: CASSPQAGLATKYF. The CDR3, as DNA: TGTGCCAGCAGCCCCCAAGCGGGACTAGCGACGAAGTACTTC.

The chain employs TRBV29-1 and TRBJ2-3, with D perhaps given as TRBD1 or TRBD2 (5 bases each). From germline, CDR1 is SQVTM and CDR2 ANQGSEA. The V gene lost 6 bases and the J gene lost 8 bases, with 12 bases spanning the gap. CDR3 length equals 11 residues. Written as DNA, the CDR3 is TGCAGCGTCCGGGACCAGGGTACGCAGTATTTT. This sequence encodes CSVRDQGTQYF.

V gene TRBV6-5 combines with J gene TRBJ1-1; no clear D gene. The V and J ends lost 3 bases and 2 bases respectively, with 10 bases between them. Germline V gene lookup returns CDR1 MNHEY and CDR2 SVGAGI. This CDR3 comprises 14 residues. The CDR3 DNA reads as TGTGCCAGCAGTTATCGAACGGGCAACACTGAAGCTTTCTTT. This sequence encodes CASSYRTGNTEAFF.

The chain carries TRBV11-2 and TRBJ2-7; D is unclear. The V end lost 8 bases, the J end lost 1 base, and 12 bases lay between the germline ends. This CDR3 is built from 13 residues. In germline, CDR1 is SGHAT, CDR2 FQNNGV. CDR3 nucleotide sequence: TGTGCCAGCGAGTATATTCGATCCTACGAGCAGTACTTC. Amino acids: CASEYIRSYEQYF.

The rearrangement joins TRBV19 to TRBJ1-5; 8 bases are a match to TRBD1. Germline lookup yields CDR1 LNHDA and CDR2 SQIVND (reference sequence). V lost 7 bases to trimming and J lost 0 bases; unmatched junction nucleotides: 8. This CDR3 has 16 amino acids. CDR3 bases: TGTGCCAGTACTGACAGGGGATCTTATAGCAATCAGCCCCAGCATTTT. It specifies CASTDRGSYSNQPQHF.

This rearrangement joins TRBV6-4 to TRBJ1-5; D unresolved. Trimming removed 5 bases from V and 7 bases from J, with 12 bases in between. From germline, CDR1 is MRHNA and CDR2 SNTAGT. The CDR3 is 13 amino acids. CDR3 sequence (DNA): TGTGCCAGCAGTAGGGTGATCGCGCAGCCCCAGCATTTT. This gives the protein CASSRVIAQPQHF.

The chain couples TRBV28 to TRBJ2-7, with a weak D call TRBD1 (5 bases). Germline CDR1 MDHEN, CDR2 SYDVKM. The CDR3 has 14 amino acids. The V end lost 6 bases, the J end lost 2 bases, and 14 bases lay between the germline ends. The CDR3 here is CASRLGRRTYEQYF. CDR3 bases: TGTGCCAGCAGACTGGGGCGAAGAACCTACGAGCAGTACTTC.

The rearrangement links TRBV19 to TRBJ1-6; tentative D call: TRBD1 (5 bases). Germline V lookup: CDR1 LNHDA, CDR2 SQIVND (reference sequence). The CDR3 has 13 residues. Trimming left V 5 bases short and J 7 bases short, with 9 bases between. CDR3 DNA sequence: TGTGCCAGTAGTTTTAACAGGAATTCACCCCTCCACTTT. This gives the protein CASSFNRNSPLHF.

The V call is TRBV7-9, the J call TRBJ2-5, with 7 bases aligning to TRBD1. Losses at the gene ends were 6 bases for V and 2 bases for J; bases not matched to a gene: 3. From germline, CDR1 is SEHNR and CDR2 FQNEAQ (reference sequence). The CDR3 is 13 residues long. This chain's CDR3 is CASRPTGQETQYF. Here the CDR3 DNA reads TGTGCCAGCAGACCGACAGGGCAAGAGACCCAGTACTTC. The whole variable domain, filled in from reference TRBV7-9 and TRBJ2-5, reads DTGVSQNPRHKITKRGQNVTFRCDPISEHNRLYWYRQTLGQGPEFLTYFQNEAQLEKSRLLSDRFSAERPKGSFSTLEIQRTEQGDSAMYLCASRPTGQETQYFGPGTRLLVL.

V usage is TRBV6-5 and J usage is TRBJ2-2; the D gene is possibly TRBD1 (5 bases). The V gene lost 6 bases and the J gene lost 5 bases, with 10 bases spanning the gap. The CDR3 contains 13 residues. In germline, CDR1 is MNHEY, CDR2 SVGAGI. The CDR3 DNA reads as TGTGCCAGCAGCCCATCAGGGACCGGGGAGCTGTTTTTT. The encoded protein is CASSPSGTGELFF.

The J gene is TRBJ1-6, the V gene TRBV11-3; D remains unclear. Trimming removed 0 bases from V and 9 bases from J, with 6 bases in between. The CDR3 extends over 13 amino acids. The V gene's germline CDR1 is SGHNT and CDR2 YENEEA. The CDR3 bases are TGTGCCAGCAGCTTAGATAATACTTCACCCCTCCACTTT. Its protein is CASSLDNTSPLHF.

The rearrangement links TRBV4-1 to TRBJ1-2; possibly TRBD1 for D (6 bases). The ends were cut back, 0 bases at V and 7 bases at J, with 18 bases in the middle. This CDR3 has 16 amino acids. Germline values: CDR1 MGHRA, CDR2 YSYEKL. CDR3 in DNA: TGCGCCAGCAGCCAAGATCGTAACGCCGGGGGGCTTGGCTACACCTTC. It codes for CASSQDRNAGGLGYTF.

The V gene is TRBV18, the J gene TRBJ1-4; D not resolved. The V end was cut by 3 bases, the J end by 5 bases, with 16 bases between. The germline CDR1 and CDR2 sequences are KGHSH and LQKENI. This CDR3 has 16 amino acids. The CDR3 sequence: CASSPSTFGGNEKLFF. CDR3 DNA: TGTGCCAGCTCACCGAGCACATTTGGAGGGAATGAAAAACTGTTTTTT.

The chain uses TRBV10-2 and TRBJ2-3; no clear D. Per germline, CDR1 WSHSY and CDR2 SAAADI. V lost 7 bases, J lost 0 bases, and 14 bases lay in between. CDR3 length: 15 amino acids. CDR3 residues: CASIERKPSTDTQYF. CDR3 nucleotides: TGCGCCAGCATCGAGCGAAAACCAAGCACAGATACGCAGTATTTT.

V usage is TRBV28 and J usage is TRBJ1-1; the match to TRBD1 covers 7 bases. The CDR3 spans 15 residues. Trimming at V came to 6 bases and at J to 1 base, leaving 8 bases not matched to a gene. Looked up from germline, CDR1 is MDHEN and CDR2 is SYDVKM. The CDR3: CASRYQGVGNTEAFF. The CDR3 bases are TGTGCCAGCAGGTACCAGGGGGTTGGGAACACTGAAGCTTTCTTT.

A remark on this clone: The sample carries other DNA sequences with the same CDR3. V and J are TRBV3-1 (or the pseudogene TRBV3-2) and TRBJ1-1; D is unclear. The germline V gene encodes CDR1 LGHDT and CDR2 YNNKEL (reference sequence). CDR3 size: 13 residues. With 1 base removed from V and 1 base from J, the gap between germline ends came to 4 bases. The CDR3 DNA is TGTGCCAGCAGCCAAGTACAGAACACTGAAGCTTTCTTT. Protein: CASSQVQNTEAFF.

The V and J genes are TRBV19 and TRBJ1-4, with D perhaps TRBD1 (5 bases). Trimming removed 4 bases at V and 8 bases at J, with 17 bases between. Looked up from germline, CDR1 is LNHDA and CDR2 is SQIVND (reference sequence). The CDR3 is 15 amino acids. CDR3 sequence reads: CASSTRYGRGEKLFF. CDR3 DNA: TGTGCCAGTAGTACGAGGTACGGGAGGGGCGAAAAACTGTTTTTT.

The rearrangement links TRBV14 to TRBJ1-2; no definite D call. CDR3 size: 13 residues. Germline V lookup: CDR1 SGHDN, CDR2 FVKESK. V dropped 1 base and J dropped 4 bases, with 7 bases sitting between them. The CDR3 DNA reads TGTGCCAGCAGCCAAGCAACCTCCTATGGCTACACCTTC. Translating it yields CASSQATSYGYTF.

The genes are TRBV7-6 and TRBJ2-7, with TRBD2 matching over 14 bases. J was trimmed by 6 bases and V by 4 bases; bases with no gene match: 5. The CDR3 runs 15 residues. In germline, CDR1 is SGHVS, CDR2 FNYEAQ. The CDR3 DNA is TGTGCCAGCAGCTCGGGACTAGCGGGAGCGGGCGAGCAGTACTTC. Residues: CASSSGLAGAGEQYF.

J is TRBJ1-2 and V is TRBV4-1; 7 nucleotides align to TRBD1. The V gene's germline CDR1 is MGHRA and CDR2 YSYEKL. Trimming took 3 bases from V and 4 from J; bases not matched to a gene: 14. The CDR3 loop spans 17 amino acids. The CDR3 region has the DNA TGCGCCAGCAGCCACGAAAGCAAACAGGGGTCGGGCTATGGCTACACCTTC. This sequence encodes CASSHESKQGSGYGYTF.

The count of this clone is one. The chain links TRBV6-6 to TRBJ1-4, with D possibly TRBD1 on 5 matching bases. Germline assignment: CDR1 MNHNY and CDR2 SVGAGI (reference sequence). The CDR3 extends over 14 amino acids. The V end lost 6 bases, the J end lost 6 bases, and 14 bases lay between the germline ends. CDR3 DNA: TGTGCCAGCAGCACAACAGGAATTCATGAAAAACTGTTTTTT. It translates to CASSTTGIHEKLFF.

This chain connects TRBV4-1 to TRBJ2-2; D could derive from TRBD1 or TRBD2 (7 bases each). Germline loops: CDR1 MGHRA, CDR2 YSYEKL. The CDR3 contains 20 residues. Trimming left V 3 bases short and J 5 bases short, with 28 bases between. CDR3 nucleotide sequence: TGCGCCAGCAGCCAGATCCGAGGAGGAGGGAGGGGGCTTTTTACCGGGGAGCTGTTTTTT. It is translated as CASSQIRGGGRGLFTGELFF.

This rearrangement joins TRBV27 to TRBJ1-6, with D tentatively TRBD1 (6 bases). The CDR3 sequence is 15 residues long. CDR1 and CDR2 (germline): MNHEY, SMNVEV (reference sequence). Trimming stripped 0 bases from V and 7 bases from J, with 10 bases between. The CDR3 region has the DNA TGTGCCAGCAGTTTATCGGGGCAGGGGAATTCACCCCTCCACTTT. This translates into CASSLSGQGNSPLHF.

The chain uses TRBV18 and TRBJ2-3, with 11 nucleotides matching TRBD2. The junction had 7 bases not matched to a gene; V was cut back by 5 bases and J by 3 bases. This CDR3 region has 16 residues. The germline V gene encodes CDR1 KGHSH and CDR2 LQKENI. CDR3 sequence: CASSAIAGGRTDTQYF. CDR3 DNA sequence: TGTGCCAGCTCAGCGATAGCGGGAGGGCGTACAGATACGCAGTATTTT. Looking up the rest from reference TRBV18 and TRBJ2-3 gives the full variable domain: NAGVMQNPRHLVRRRGQEARLRCSPMKGHSHVYWYRQLPEEGLKFMVYLQKENIIDESGMPKERFSAEFPKEGPSILRIQQVVRGDSAAYFCASSAIAGGRTDTQYFGPGTRLTVL.

The rearrangement uses TRBV29-1 and TRBJ1-1; D unclear. Trimming stripped 7 bases from V and 1 base from J, with 16 bases between. This CDR3 is built from 14 residues. The germline gives CDR1 SQVTM, CDR2 ANQGSEA. Here the CDR3 reads CSAVGPGTNTEAFF. For the CDR3, the DNA is TGCAGCGCGGTAGGCCCAGGAACGAACACTGAAGCTTTCTTT.